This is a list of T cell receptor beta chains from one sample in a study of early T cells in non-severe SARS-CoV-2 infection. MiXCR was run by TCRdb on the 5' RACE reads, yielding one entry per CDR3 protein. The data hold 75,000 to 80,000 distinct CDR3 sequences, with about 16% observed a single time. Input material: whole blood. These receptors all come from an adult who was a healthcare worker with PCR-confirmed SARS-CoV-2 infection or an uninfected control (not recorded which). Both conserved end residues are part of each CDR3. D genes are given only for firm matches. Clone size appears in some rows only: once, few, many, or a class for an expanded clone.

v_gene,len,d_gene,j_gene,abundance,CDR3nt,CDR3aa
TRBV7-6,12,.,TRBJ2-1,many,TGTGCCAGCAGCTTAGCGGGGGTTGAGCAGTTCTTC,CASSLAGVEQFF
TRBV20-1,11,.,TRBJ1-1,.,TGCAGTGCTAGGGGTCACACTGAAGCTTTCTTT,CSARGHTEAFF
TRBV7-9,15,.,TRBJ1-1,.,TGTGCCAGCAGCTCTTACAGGGCCCAGAACACTGAAGCTTTCTTT,CASSSYRAQNTEAFF
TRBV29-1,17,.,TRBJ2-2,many,TGCAGCGTTGAAGATAAGGGCGCACTCCTGAACACCGGGGAGCTGTTTTTT,CSVEDKGALLNTGELFF
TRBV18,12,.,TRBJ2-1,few,TGTGCCAGCTCACCCCGGGACAAGGGGCAGTTCTTC,CASSPRDKGQFF
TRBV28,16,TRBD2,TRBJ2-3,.,TGTGCCAGCAGTTCCCTTAGCGGGGGGGCCCCAGATACGCAGTATTTT,CASSSLSGGAPDTQYF
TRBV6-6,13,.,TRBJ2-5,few,TGTGCCAGCAGTTACAAGGGGCGGGAGACCCAGTACTTC,CASSYKGRETQYF
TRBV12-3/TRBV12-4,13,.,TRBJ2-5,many,TGTGCCACGAAGGGCGGGACAGTGGAGACCCAGTACTTC,CATKGGTVETQYF
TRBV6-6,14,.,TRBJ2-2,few,TGTGCCACCTTCCGGACAGAGAACACCGGGGAGCTGTTTTTT,CATFRTENTGELFF
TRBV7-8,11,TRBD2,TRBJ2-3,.,TGTGTGACTAGCGGGGCAGATACGCAGTATTTT,CVTSGADTQYF
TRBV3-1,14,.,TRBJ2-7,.,TGTGCCAGCAGCCAACGGGACACCCTCGGCGAGCAGTACTTC,CASSQRDTLGEQYF
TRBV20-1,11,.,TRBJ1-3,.,TGCAGTGCTAGATGGGGAAACACCATATATTTT,CSARWGNTIYF
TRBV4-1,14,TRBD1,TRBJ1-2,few,TGCGCCAGCAGCCACGAGGGACAGACCTATGGCTACACCTTC,CASSHEGQTYGYTF
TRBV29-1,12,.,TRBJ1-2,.,TGCAGCGCCCAGGGAATAGTGGATGGCTACACCTTC,CSAQGIVDGYTF
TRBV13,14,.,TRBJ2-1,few,TGTGCCAGCAGCCTAGGAGGGCGGGGCAATGAGCAGTTCTTC,CASSLGGRGNEQFF
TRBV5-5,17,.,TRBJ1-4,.,TGTGCCAGCAGCACCCCGACAGGAGGCCTGGCTAATGAAAAACTGTTTTTT,CASSTPTGGLANEKLFF
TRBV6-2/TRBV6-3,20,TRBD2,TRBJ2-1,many,TGTGCCAGCAGTTGGCTGAGGAGAGGACTAGCGGGAGGGATTGCCAATGAGCAGTTCTTC,CASSWLRRGLAGGIANEQFF
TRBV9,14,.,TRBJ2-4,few,TGTGCCAGCAGCGTAGGGCAGGGAGCAAACATTCAGTACTTC,CASSVGQGANIQYF
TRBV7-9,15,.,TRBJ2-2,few,TGTGCCAGCAGCTGGGGGACATCTTACACCGGGGAGCTGTTTTTT,CASSWGTSYTGELFF
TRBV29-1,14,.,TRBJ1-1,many,TGCAGCGTGGCCCGCGACACTTCGAACACTGAAGCTTTCTTT,CSVARDTSNTEAFF
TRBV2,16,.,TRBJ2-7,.,TGTGCCAGCAGTGTACACCCCCGACAGGGAGGTGACGAGCAGTACTTC,CASSVHPRQGGDEQYF
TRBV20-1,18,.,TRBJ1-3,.,TGCAGTGCTAGAGCCCCTCATGGACTCGGACCGCCTGGAAACACCATATGTTTT,CSARAPHGLGPPGNTICF
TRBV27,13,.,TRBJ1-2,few,TGTGCCAGCAGTACCAGGGAGGGCTATGGCTACACCTTC,CASSTREGYGYTF
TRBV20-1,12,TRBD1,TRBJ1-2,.,TGCAGTGCTAGAGGAACAGGGGAAGGCTACACCTTC,CSARGTGEGYTF
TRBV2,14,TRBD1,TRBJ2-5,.,TGTGCCAGCAGTGCTACAGGGGCCCAAGAGACCCAGTACTTC,CASSATGAQETQYF
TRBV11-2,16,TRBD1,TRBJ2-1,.,TGTGCCAGCAGAAACACCGGGACAGGGAATGGCAATGAGCAGTTCTTC,CASRNTGTGNGNEQFF
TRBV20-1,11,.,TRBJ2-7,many,TGCAGTGTGGGGGTGGTCCACGAGCAGTACTTC,CSVGVVHEQYF
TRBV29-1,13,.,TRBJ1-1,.,TGCAGCGTTGACCCACAGGGTAGCACTGAAGCTTTCTTT,CSVDPQGSTEAFF
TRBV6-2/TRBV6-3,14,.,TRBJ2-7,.,TGTGCCAGCAGTCCAAGTGCCCCCTTCTACGAGCAGTACTTC,CASSPSAPFYEQYF
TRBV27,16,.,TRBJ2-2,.,TGTGCCAGCAGTTTAACGTTTGGCGGCAACACCGGGGAGCTGTTTTTT,CASSLTFGGNTGELFF
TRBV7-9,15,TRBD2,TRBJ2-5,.,TGTGCCAGCAGCTTAAGGTCTAGCGGAAAAGAGACCCAGTACTTC,CASSLRSSGKETQYF
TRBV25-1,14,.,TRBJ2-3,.,TGTGCCAGCAGCCGGGACGGCCCCAGAGATACGCAGTATTTT,CASSRDGPRDTQYF
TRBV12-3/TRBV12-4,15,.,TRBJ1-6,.,TGTGCCAGCAGTTTAGAAGGGGTAGGAAATTCACCCCTCCACTTT,CASSLEGVGNSPLHF
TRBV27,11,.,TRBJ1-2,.,TGTGCCAGCAGATCTACCAGAGGCTACACCTTC,CASRSTRGYTF
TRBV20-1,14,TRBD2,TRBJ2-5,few,TGCAGTGCTAGCCGACTAGCGGGGAAAGAGACCCAGTACTTC,CSASRLAGKETQYF
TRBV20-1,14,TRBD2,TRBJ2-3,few,TGCAGTGCTAGCAGGCGGGAGTGGACAGATACGCAGTATTTT,CSASRREWTDTQYF
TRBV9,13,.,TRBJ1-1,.,TGTGCCAGCAGCGGGACAGTAAGCACTGAAGCTTTCTTT,CASSGTVSTEAFF
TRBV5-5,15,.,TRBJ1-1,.,TGTGCCAGCAGCGACACAGGAACGGATGGGGCTGAAGCTTTCTTT,CASSDTGTDGAEAFF
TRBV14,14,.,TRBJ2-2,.,TGTGCCAGCAGCCGGTGGGGGACATCCGGGGAGCTGTTTTTT,CASSRWGTSGELFF
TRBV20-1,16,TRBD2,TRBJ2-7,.,TGCAGTGCTAGAGATTCTTGGACTAGCGGGGTCGGCGAGCAGTACTTC,CSARDSWTSGVGEQYF
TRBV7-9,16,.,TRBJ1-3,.,TGTGCCAGCAGCTTAAGACAGGCACACTCTGGAAACACCATATATTTT,CASSLRQAHSGNTIYF
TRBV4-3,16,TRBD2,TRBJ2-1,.,TGCGCCAGCAGCCGCGCCCTAGCGGGAGGGCTCAATGAGCAGTTCTTC,CASSRALAGGLNEQFF
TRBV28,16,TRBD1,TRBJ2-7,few,TGTGCCAGCAGGGAACATAGGGGGCTTAATTCCTACGAGCAGTACTTC,CASREHRGLNSYEQYF
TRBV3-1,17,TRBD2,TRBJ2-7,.,TGTGCCAGCAGCCAAGCTCCTAGCGGGTTAGCATCCTACGAGCAGTACTTC,CASSQAPSGLASYEQYF
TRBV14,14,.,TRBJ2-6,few,TGTGCCAGCAGCCTTAAAACTGGGGCCAACGTCCTGACTTTC,CASSLKTGANVLTF
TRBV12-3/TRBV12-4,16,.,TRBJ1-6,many,TGTGCCAGCAGTTTGTATGGGGCTTCGGGTAATTCACCCCTCCACTTT,CASSLYGASGNSPLHF
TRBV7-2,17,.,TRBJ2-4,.,TGTGCCAGCAGCCCATCGCCAGCTACGAGGGTAAAGAACATTCAGTACTTC,CASSPSPATRVKNIQYF
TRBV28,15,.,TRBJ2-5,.,TGTGCCAGCAGTACTCGGAGCGACTTCCAAGAGACCCAGTACTTC,CASSTRSDFQETQYF